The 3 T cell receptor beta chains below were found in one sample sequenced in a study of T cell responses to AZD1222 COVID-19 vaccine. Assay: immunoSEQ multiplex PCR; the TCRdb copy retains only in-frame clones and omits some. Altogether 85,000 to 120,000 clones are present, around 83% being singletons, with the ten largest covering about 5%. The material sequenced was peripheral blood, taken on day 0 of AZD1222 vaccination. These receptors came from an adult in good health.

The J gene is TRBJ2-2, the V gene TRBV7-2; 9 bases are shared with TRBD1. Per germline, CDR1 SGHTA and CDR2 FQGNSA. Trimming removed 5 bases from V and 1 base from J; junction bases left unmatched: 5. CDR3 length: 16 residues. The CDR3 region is CASSPGTGLNTGELFF. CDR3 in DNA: TGTGCCAGCAGCCCAGGGACAGGGTTGAACACCGGGGAGCTGTTTTTT.

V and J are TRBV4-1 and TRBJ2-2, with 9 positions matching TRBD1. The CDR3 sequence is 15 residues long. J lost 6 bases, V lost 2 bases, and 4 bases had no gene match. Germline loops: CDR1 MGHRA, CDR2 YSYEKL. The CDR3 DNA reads TGCGCCAGCAGCCAAACCGGGACAGGGTCCGGGGAGCTGTTTTTT. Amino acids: CASSQTGTGSGELFF.

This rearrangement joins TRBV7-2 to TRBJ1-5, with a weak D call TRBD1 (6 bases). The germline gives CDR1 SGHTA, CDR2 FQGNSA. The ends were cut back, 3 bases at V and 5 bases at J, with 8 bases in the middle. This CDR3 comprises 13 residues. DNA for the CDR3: TGTGCCAGCAGCTTTAACAGGGATCAGCCCCAGCATTTT. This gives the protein CASSFNRDQPQHF. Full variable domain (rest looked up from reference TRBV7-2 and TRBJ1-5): GAGVSQSPSNKVTEKGKDVELRCDPISGHTALYWYRQSLGQGLEFLIYFQGNSAPDKSGLPSDRFSAERTGGSVSTLTIQRTQQEDSAVYLCASSFNRDQPQHFGDGTRLSIL.